Sequencing of this T cell receptor beta chain was carried out in a study of blood T cell repertoires in COVID-19. About the research overall: Italy, Spain and the United States were the sources of the convalescent and acute COVID-19 samples. Nucleic acid was either cDNA or gDNA, and it came from T cells, B-cell-depleted T cells, or PBMCs.

Per the original data handling: Estimated nucleated cell counts came from reference gene primer amplification. TCRdb keeps only in-frame clones here, not all; method: immunoSEQ multiplex PCR. V, J and clone size were drawn from that table, and D and trimming were deduced from the DNA. In the table there are about 130,000 clones, 85% to 90% of which are singletons. Germline V gives CDR1 SQVTM, CDR2 ANQGSEA. V shed 4 bases and J shed 11 bases, with 14 bases lying between them. The CDR3 sequence is 11 residues long. The source is a woman aged 80 or older with acute or convalescent COVID-19. The chain employs TRBV29-1 and TRBJ1-1; possibly TRBD1 for D (5 bases). The specimen was peripheral blood. The CDR3 DNA sequence: TGCAGCGTTGTTTCCAGGGCTGCGGCTTTCTTT. Residues: CSVVSRAAAFF. Supplemented by reference TRBV29-1 and TRBJ1-1, the full variable domain reads SAVISQKPSRDICQRGTSLTIQCQVDSQVTMMFWYRQQPGQSLTLIATANQGSEATYESGFVIDKFPISRPNLTFSTLTVSNMSPEDSSIYLCSVVSRAAAFFGQGTRLTVV.